The T cell receptor (beta chain) described here comes from a study of identical twins. The sample holds many counts of this clonotype. The antigen remains unidentified. TCRdb called the 5' RACE reads again in MiXCR, with one record for every CDR3 protein. The table has 550,000 to 700,000 distinct CDR3 sequences, less than 25% seen once. The study's findings and limits: Donors were not followed over many years; analysis was cross-sectional.

The V segment lost 6 bases and the J segment 5 bases; nucleotides outside the gene matches: 12. The CDR3 spans 16 residues. These data also featured in a second study, about T cells expressing NK-cell markers. That work states: Whether expanded NKG2C+ T cell clones recognized HCMV stayed uncertain.

The V call is TRBV12-3 or TRBV12-4, the J call TRBJ1-1; 10 bases agree with TRBD1. This receptor was taken from a woman aged 18-35 years in good health. Sample: PBMCs. CDR3 nucleotides: TGTGCCAGCAGGTCGGACAGGGGGAATCCTAGAACTGAAGCTTTCTTT. Translated: CASRSDRGNPRTEAFF.